A single sample gave rise to the 15 T cell receptor beta chains below, sequenced in a study of blood T cell repertoires in COVID-19. Assay: immunoSEQ multiplex PCR; the TCRdb copy retains only in-frame clones and omits some. The sample records around 180,000 clones, approximately 83% being singletons. The sequenced sample was peripheral blood. These receptor sequences come from a human donor with active or convalescent COVID-19. The donor label of this sample is uncertain.

This clone was seen only once. The chain is built from TRBV14 and TRBJ2-3; 7 bases fit TRBD2. This CDR3 comprises 16 residues. With V trimmed by 4 bases and J by 2 bases, 9 bases remained unmatched. Germline V lookup: CDR1 SGHDN, CDR2 FVKESK. CDR3 nucleotides: TGTGCCAGCAGCCCGGCGGGGCGGGGGTACACAGATACGCAGTATTTT. Its protein product is CASSPAGRGYTDTQYF.

This clone occurred once. The chain is built from TRBV7-6 and TRBJ2-7, with 8 nucleotides matching TRBD1. This CDR3 has 15 residues. Per germline, CDR1 SGHVS and CDR2 FNYEAQ. The trim removed 1 base at V and 4 bases at J, leaving 6 bases unmatched. CDR3 loop: CASSLGTGLMYEQYF. CDR3 coding DNA: TGTGCCAGCAGCTTAGGGACAGGGCTGATGTACGAGCAGTACTTC.

J is TRBJ2-4 and V is TRBV18; D uncertain. CDR1 is KGHSH, CDR2 LQKENI, per germline. V lost 5 bases and J 1 base, leaving 3 bases between the germline ends. This CDR3 is built from 12 residues. CDR3 nucleotides: TGTGCCAGCTCAGAGGCCAAAAACATTCAGTACTTC. Protein: CASSEAKNIQYF.

This rearrangement joins TRBV18 to TRBJ2-7; 7 positions match TRBD2. Germline V gene lookup returns CDR1 KGHSH and CDR2 LQKENI. J was trimmed by 1 base and V by 1 base; bases with no gene match: 4. This CDR3 has 15 residues. The chain's CDR3 is CASSPRGGDSYEQYF. Here the CDR3 DNA reads TGTGCCAGCTCACCACGGGGAGGGGATTCCTACGAGCAGTACTTC.

CDR3 region: CASSLAGEEELFF. In nucleotides, the CDR3 is TGTGCCAGCAGTTTAGCGGGAGAGGAGGAGCTGTTTTTT. V and J are TRBV28 and TRBJ2-2, with 7 bases fitting TRBD2. J gave up 10 bases and V 2 bases, and 4 bases lay outside the gene matches. The CDR3 runs to 13 residues. Germline V gene lookup returns CDR1 MDHEN and CDR2 SYDVKM. Filled out from reference TRBV28 and TRBJ2-2, the complete variable domain reads DVKVTQSSRYLVKRTGEKVFLECVQDMDHENMFWYRQDPGLGLRLIYFSYDVKMKEKGDIPEGYSVSREKKERFSLILESASTNQTSMYLCASSLAGEEELFFGEGSRLTVL.

The chain has TRBV6-1 and TRBJ2-7; 8 nucleotides align to TRBD1. Trimming cost V 3 bases and J 2 bases; bases outside gene matches: 3. Germline V lookup: CDR1 MNHNS, CDR2 SASEGT. The CDR3 consists of 14 residues. CDR3 bases: TGTGCCAGCAGTGAGTTACAGGGGGCCTACGAGCAGTACTTC. This codes for CASSELQGAYEQYF.

V and J are TRBV7-2 and TRBJ1-3; D not resolved. V dropped 1 base and J dropped 4 bases, with 8 bases sitting between them. There are 14 residues in the CDR3. The germline V gene has CDR1 SGHTA and CDR2 FQGNSA. The CDR3 here is CASSLEFSGNTIYF. CDR3 bases: TGTGCCAGCAGCTTAGAATTTTCGGGAAACACCATATATTTT.

The chain links TRBV15 to TRBJ2-7, with D possibly being TRBD1 (5 bases). The CDR3 spans 14 residues. Germline V gives CDR1 LNHNV, CDR2 YYDKDF (reference sequence). V was cut by 0 bases and J by 7 bases, with 13 bases left in between. Here the CDR3 reads CATSREDKAREQYF. Written as DNA, the CDR3 is TGTGCCACCAGCAGAGAGGACAAGGCGAGGGAGCAGTACTTC.

Only one count was recorded for this clone. The chain links TRBV7-9 to TRBJ2-3; perhaps TRBD2 as D (7 bases). V lost 1 base to trimming and J lost 7 bases, with 18 bases between them. Germline CDR1 is SEHNR and CDR2 is FQNEAQ (reference sequence). This CDR3 contains 16 residues. The CDR3 DNA follows: TGTGCCAGCAGCTTAGAGGGGGGGCCTTCCCAGCATACGCAGTATTTT. As protein: CASSLEGGPSQHTQYF.

V and J are TRBV7-6 and TRBJ2-1; 7 positions agree with TRBD2. The CDR3 consists of 16 residues. Per germline, CDR1 SGHVS and CDR2 FNYEAQ. The ends lost 1 base at V and 0 bases at J; junction bases unmatched: 3. The CDR3 spells CASSLGAGLSYNEQFF. The CDR3 region has the DNA TGTGCCAGCAGCTTAGGAGCGGGGCTCTCCTACAATGAGCAGTTCTTC.

The rearrangement joins TRBV30 to TRBJ2-7; the match to TRBD1 covers 10 bases. Germline V CDR1 and CDR2: GTSNPN, SVGIG (reference sequence). J was trimmed by 5 bases and V by 3 bases; bases with no gene match: 4. This CDR3 has 13 amino acids. CDR3 in amino acids: CAWRGTGVNEQYF. CDR3 sequence (DNA): TGTGCCTGGAGGGGGACAGGGGTCAACGAGCAGTACTTC.

This chain connects TRBV30 to TRBJ1-2, with 7 bases fitting TRBD1. The germline V gene encodes CDR1 GTSNPN and CDR2 SVGIG (reference sequence). V was clipped by 7 bases and J by 6 bases; unmatched bases: 8. CDR3 length: 12 residues. The CDR3 DNA reads TGTGCCTTACACAGGGGATTAGATGGCTACACCTTC. It codes for CALHRGLDGYTF.

This chain links TRBV4-1 with TRBJ2-7; 11 nucleotides align to TRBD1. Germline V gives CDR1 MGHRA, CDR2 YSYEKL. The CDR3 length is 18 residues. Trimming took 0 bases from V and 4 from J; bases not matched to a gene: 11. The CDR3 coding sequence is TGCGCCAGCAGCCAAGACCGGAGCTGGAGGGACAGGGGGTACGAGCAGTACTTC. Residues: CASSQDRSWRDRGYEQYF.

The chain uses TRBV5-4 and TRBJ2-7, with D perhaps TRBD2 (5 bases). Trimming cost V 3 bases and J 3 bases, with 22 bases left between them. The CDR3 consists of 17 residues. The germline V gene has CDR1 SGHNT and CDR2 YYREEE (reference sequence). Here the CDR3 reads CASSSGPIPAVHYEQYF. CDR3 nucleotides: TGTGCCAGCAGCTCAGGACCGATACCAGCGGTGCACTACGAGCAGTACTTC.

The chain links TRBV5-6 to TRBJ2-4; possible D gene TRBD2, 5 bases. Germline values: CDR1 SGHDT, CDR2 YYEEEE. The length of the CDR3 is 13 residues. V lost 0 bases, J lost 8 bases, and 9 bases lay in between. The CDR3 spells CASSLARGYIQYF. The CDR3 nucleotides read TGTGCCAGCAGCTTGGCTCGAGGGTACATTCAGTACTTC.